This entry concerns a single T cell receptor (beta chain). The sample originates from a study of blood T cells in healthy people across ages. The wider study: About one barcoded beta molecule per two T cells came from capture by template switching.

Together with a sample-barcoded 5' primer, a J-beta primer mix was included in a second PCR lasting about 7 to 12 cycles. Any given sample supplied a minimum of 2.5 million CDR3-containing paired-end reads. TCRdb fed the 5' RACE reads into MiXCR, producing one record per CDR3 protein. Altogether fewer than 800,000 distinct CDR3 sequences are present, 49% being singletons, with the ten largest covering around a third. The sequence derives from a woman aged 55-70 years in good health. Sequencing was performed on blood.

CDR3 in DNA: TGCAGTGCTAGAGATTACAGGGGCCACTCATCGCAGTACTTC. The encoded protein is CSARDYRGHSSQYF. The genes are TRBV20-1 and TRBJ2-5; 7 nucleotides align to TRBD1. The CDR3 spans 14 residues. The junction had 12 bases not matched to a gene; V was cut back by 0 bases and J by 11 bases. CDR1 and CDR2 from the germline V gene are DFQATT and SNEGSKA (reference sequence).